The 18 T cell receptor beta chains below all came from one sample that was sequenced in a study of long-term antiretroviral therapy in people with HIV. With survey level as its setting, the immunoSEQ assay was v3.0. Generated by immunoSEQ multiplex PCR, the TCRdb table keeps only in-frame clones and is missing some. The data show roughly 28,000 clones, 70% to 90% seen once. The sequencing used unsorted PBMCs, collected 1.8 years after starting antiretroviral therapy. The source of these receptors is a young woman with HIV.

The V gene is TRBV4-1, the J gene TRBJ2-7; a weak D match, TRBD1 (6 bases). Germline CDR1 is MGHRA and CDR2 is YSYEKL. This CDR3 has 17 amino acids. V lost 2 bases to trimming and J lost 2 bases, with 19 bases between them. The chain's CDR3 is CASSQPDKAGVPYEQYF. CDR3 in DNA: TGCGCCAGCAGCCAACCTGATAAGGCAGGGGTGCCCTACGAGCAGTACTTC.

The DNA of the CDR3 is TGTGCCAGTAGCGTGGTCCGGGACAAAAACACTGAAGCTTTCTTT. Translated: CASSVVRDKNTEAFF. The rearrangement uses TRBV19 and TRBJ1-1, with a weak D call TRBD1 (6 bases). Germline values: CDR1 LNHDA, CDR2 SQIVND (reference sequence). Trimming cost V 6 bases and J 2 bases, with 16 bases left between them. The CDR3 has 15 amino acids.

The V gene is TRBV11-3, the J gene TRBJ1-1; no firm D call. The length of the CDR3 is 14 residues. The V end lost 3 bases, the J end lost 1 base, and 9 bases lay between the germline ends. Germline V gives CDR1 SGHNT, CDR2 YENEEA. CDR3 protein: CASSFKGGNTEAFF. The CDR3 DNA sequence: TGTGCCAGCAGCTTCAAGGGAGGGAACACTGAAGCTTTCTTT.

V is TRBV28 and J is TRBJ1-4, with TRBD1 matching over 7 bases. This CDR3 has 15 amino acids. The germline V gene encodes CDR1 MDHEN and CDR2 SYDVKM. Trimming cost V 6 bases and J 3 bases; bases outside gene matches: 7. The CDR3 here is CASSTTGAANEKLFF. The CDR3 DNA reads as TGTGCCAGCAGCACCACAGGGGCGGCTAATGAAAAACTGTTTTTT.

The CDR3 loop is CASNLGVYNEQFF. The CDR3 region has the DNA TGTGCCAGCAATCTCGGGGTTTACAATGAGCAGTTCTTC. The chain uses TRBV28 and TRBJ2-1; the D gene is possibly TRBD2 (5 bases). Deletions cut 7 bases from V and 4 bases from J, with 11 bases between. CDR3 size: 13 residues. Germline V gives CDR1 MDHEN, CDR2 SYDVKM.

This rearrangement joins TRBV7-2 to TRBJ2-7; no clear D gene. The CDR3 has 13 residues. The V and J ends lost 0 bases and 0 bases respectively, with 3 bases between them. Germline V gives CDR1 SGHTA, CDR2 FQGNSA. The CDR3 DNA is TGTGCCAGCAGCTTAGCTGTCTCCTACGAGCAGTACTTC. As protein: CASSLAVSYEQYF.

This rearrangement joins TRBV15 to TRBJ1-1; D may be TRBD1 (6 bases). This CDR3 region has 12 residues. The germline V gene encodes CDR1 LNHNV and CDR2 YYDKDF (reference sequence). V was trimmed by 8 bases and J by 5 bases, leaving 12 bases between them. The CDR3 DNA sequence: TGTGCCACCGGGACAAGGTTAACTGAAGCTTTCTTT. The encoded protein is CATGTRLTEAFF.

The genes are TRBV6-5 and TRBJ1-1; 9 bases map to TRBD1. J was trimmed by 5 bases and V by 6 bases; bases with no gene match: 7. The CDR3 runs to 14 residues. Germline V CDR1 and CDR2: MNHEY, SVGAGI. CDR3 DNA sequence: TGTGCCAGCAGGGGACAGGGTGGTATAACTGAAGCTTTCTTT. This encodes CASRGQGGITEAFF.

V usage is TRBV4-3 and J usage is TRBJ1-5; D is undetermined. The V and J ends lost 2 bases and 4 bases respectively, with 6 bases between them. CDR3 length: 13 amino acids. Germline V lookup: CDR1 LGHNA, CDR2 YSLEER. CDR3 region: CASSQTENQPQHF. In DNA form, the CDR3 reads TGCGCCAGCAGCCAAACAGAAAATCAGCCCCAGCATTTT.

This sequence joins TRBV28 and TRBJ1-5, with D possibly TRBD1 on 6 matching bases. Trimming pared 7 bases from V and 3 bases from J, leaving 13 bases between. This CDR3 comprises 14 residues. Looked up from germline, CDR1 is MDHEN and CDR2 is SYDVKM. CDR3 nucleotides: TGTGCCAGCATCCCCGGGGGCCACAATCAGCCCCAGCATTTT. Its translation is CASIPGGHNQPQHF.

The chain is built from TRBV14 and TRBJ1-5; 8 bases line up with TRBD1. The germline V gene encodes CDR1 SGHDN and CDR2 FVKESK. V trimming: 6 bases; J trimming: 7 bases; junction bases outside the gene matches: 5. The CDR3 spans 13 residues. Here the CDR3 reads CASSPGGGQPQHF. CDR3 bases: TGTGCCAGCAGTCCAGGGGGCGGACAGCCCCAGCATTTT. Variable domain in full (rest from reference TRBV14 and TRBJ1-5): EAGVTQFPSHSVIEKGQTVTLRCDPISGHDNLYWYRRVMGKEIKFLLHFVKESKQDESGMPNNRFLAERTGGTYSTLKVQPAELEDSGVYFCASSPGGGQPQHFGDGTRLSIL.

This sequence joins TRBV25-1 and TRBJ2-5; D is undetermined. Per germline, CDR1 MGHDK and CDR2 SYGVNS. Trimming took off 3 bases at V and 3 bases at J, with 2 bases between the two ends. The CDR3 length is 11 residues. Here the CDR3 DNA reads TGTGCCAGCAGTGATGAAGAGACCCAGTACTTC. This translates into CASSDEETQYF. The entire variable domain, with the rest obtained from reference TRBV25-1 and TRBJ2-5, is as follows: EADIYQTPRYLVIGTGKKITLECSQTMGHDKMYWYQQDPGMELHLIHYSYGVNSTEKGDLSSESTVSRIRTEHFPLTLESARPSHTSQYLCASSDEETQYFGPGTRLLVL.

The CDR3 here is CASSVGTAVSYGYTF. The CDR3 region has the DNA TGTGCCAGCAGCGTTGGGACCGCAGTTTCCTATGGCTACACCTTC. This sequence joins TRBV9 and TRBJ1-2; maybe TRBD1 (5 bases). V lost 2 bases and J lost 4, with 15 bases in between. Germline loops: CDR1 SGDLS, CDR2 YYNGEE. The CDR3 covers 15 residues. Variable domain in full (rest from reference TRBV9 and TRBJ1-2): DSGVTQTPKHLITATGQRVTLRCSPRSGDLSVYWYQQSLDQGLQFLIQYYNGEERAKGNILERFSAQQFPDLHSELNLSSLELGDSALYFCASSVGTAVSYGYTFGSGTRLTVV.

This clone was found a few times. This chain joins TRBV19 and TRBJ1-2, with D perhaps matching TRBD1 (5 bases). This CDR3 contains 13 residues. V was clipped by 7 bases and J by 4 bases, with 13 bases between them. Germline V gene data show CDR1 as LNHDA and CDR2 as SQIVND (reference sequence). As DNA, the CDR3 is TGTGCCAGTACCTCCGACAGAGTCTATGGCTACACCTTC. Encoded protein: CASTSDRVYGYTF.

The chain links TRBV19 to TRBJ1-1; no clear D gene. The CDR3 has 15 residues. Germline assignment: CDR1 LNHDA and CDR2 SQIVND (reference sequence). Trimming shortened V by 5 bases and J by 5 bases, and 18 bases separated the two germline ends. The CDR3 DNA reads TGTGCCAGTAGTCCCCTACGGATTAGGTTAACTGAAGCTTTCTTT. This sequence encodes CASSPLRIRLTEAFF.

The genes are TRBV27 and TRBJ1-4, with D perhaps TRBD1 (6 bases). CDR3 length: 15 amino acids. Trimming pared 3 bases from V and 7 bases from J, leaving 15 bases between. Per the germline V gene, CDR1 is MNHEY and CDR2 is SMNVEV (reference sequence). The CDR3 nucleotides are TGTGCCAGCAGTTTCTTAGGGGGGCATGGTGAAAAACTGTTTTTT. This encodes CASSFLGGHGEKLFF.

In this sample, this clone turned up once. The chain employs TRBV2 and TRBJ2-1; 7 bases map to TRBD1. The CDR3 is 17 residues long. Germline CDR1 SNHLY, CDR2 FYNNEI. The V segment lost 2 bases and the J segment 6 bases; nucleotides outside the gene matches: 13. In DNA form, the CDR3 reads TGTGCCAGCAGTGAACGGGCCCGGACAGGACAACTCAATGAGCAGTTCTTC. Residues: CASSERARTGQLNEQFF.

This rearrangement joins TRBV27 to TRBJ1-6; no clear D. Germline CDR1 MNHEY, CDR2 SMNVEV (reference sequence). V was pared by 6 bases and J by 5 bases, with 23 bases between. The CDR3 is made up of 18 amino acids. Here the CDR3 reads CASSSLPDYRFHNSPLHF. As DNA, the CDR3 is TGTGCCAGCAGCTCCCTCCCCGATTACCGGTTCCATAATTCACCCCTCCACTTT.